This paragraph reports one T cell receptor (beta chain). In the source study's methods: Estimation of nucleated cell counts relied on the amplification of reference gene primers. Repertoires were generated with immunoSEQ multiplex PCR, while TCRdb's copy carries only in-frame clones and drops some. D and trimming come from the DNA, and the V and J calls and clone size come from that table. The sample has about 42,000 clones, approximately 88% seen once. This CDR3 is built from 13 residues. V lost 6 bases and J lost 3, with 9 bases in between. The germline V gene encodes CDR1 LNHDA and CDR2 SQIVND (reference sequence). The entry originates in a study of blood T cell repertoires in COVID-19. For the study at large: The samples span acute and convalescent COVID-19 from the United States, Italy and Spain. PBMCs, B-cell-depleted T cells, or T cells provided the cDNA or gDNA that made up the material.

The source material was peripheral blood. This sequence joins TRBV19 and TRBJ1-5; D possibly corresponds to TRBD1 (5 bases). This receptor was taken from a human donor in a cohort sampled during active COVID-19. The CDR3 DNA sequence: TGTGCCAGTAGCCGGACATTCAATCAGCCCCAGCATTTT. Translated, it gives CASSRTFNQPQHF. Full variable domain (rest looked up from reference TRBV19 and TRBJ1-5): DGGITQSPKYLFRKEGQNVTLSCEQNLNHDAMYWYRQDPGQGLRLIYYSQIVNDFQKGDIAEGYSVSREKKESFPLTVTSAQKNPTAFYLCASSRTFNQPQHFGDGTRLSIL.